This entry is about one T cell receptor beta chain. Its antigen remains unidentified. A process of 5'RACE template switching, which added a universal primer site and UMIs, was used to make TCR cDNA. TCRdb reprocessed the 5' RACE reads via MiXCR and lists one record per CDR3 protein. The sample shows fewer than 400,000 distinct CDR3 sequences, roughly 6.2% of them seen only once. From germline, CDR1 is LNHDA and CDR2 SQIVND (reference sequence). This CDR3 comprises 18 residues. Losses at the gene ends were 7 bases for V and 4 bases for J; bases not matched to a gene: 16. This entry is derived from a study of T cells after yellow fever vaccination. The study's findings and limits: Reappearance after the booster was observed for most primary-vaccination clones (around 96% CD4, about 91% CD8). The secondary response showed a weaker magnitude and a faster peak, day 5 versus 15.

This specimen was PBMCs, taken 5 days after the yellow fever booster vaccination. The chain is built from TRBV19 and TRBJ2-6, with 7 bases fitting TRBD2. This TCR was sampled from a man younger than 40 who received the YFV17D yellow fever vaccine. In DNA, the CDR3 is TGTGCCAGTACCCCGAAGACTAGCAGAGTACCCGGGGCCAACGTCCTGACTTTC. This encodes CASTPKTSRVPGANVLTF.